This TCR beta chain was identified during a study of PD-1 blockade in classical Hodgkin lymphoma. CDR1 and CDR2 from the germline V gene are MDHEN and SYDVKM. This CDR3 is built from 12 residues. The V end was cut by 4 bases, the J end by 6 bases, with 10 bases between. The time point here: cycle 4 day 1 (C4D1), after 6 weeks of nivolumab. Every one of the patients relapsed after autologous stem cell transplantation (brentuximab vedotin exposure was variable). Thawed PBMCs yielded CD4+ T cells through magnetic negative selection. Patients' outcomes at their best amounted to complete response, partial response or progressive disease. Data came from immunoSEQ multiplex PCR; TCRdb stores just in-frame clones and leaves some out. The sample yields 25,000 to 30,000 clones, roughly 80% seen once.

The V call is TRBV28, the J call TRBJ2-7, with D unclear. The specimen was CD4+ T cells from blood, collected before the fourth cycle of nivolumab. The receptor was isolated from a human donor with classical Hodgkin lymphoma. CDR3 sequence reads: CASSWFYSEQYF. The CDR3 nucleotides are TGTGCCAGCAGTTGGTTCTATTCCGAGCAGTACTTC.